Relative to its sample, the clone carrying this TCR beta chain is medium-sized (0.01 to 0.1%). Its antigen is not identified. Trimming removed 1 base from V and 7 bases from J, with 16 bases in between. CDR1 SGHTA and CDR2 FQGNSA come from the germline V gene. The CDR3 extends over 15 amino acids. These data are taken from a study of OX40 agonist ivuxolimab in advanced cancers. Study-wide points: Still undetermined is the antigen specificity of the expanded peripheral T cells.

Sampling times: baseline, cycle 4 day 1, cycle 7 day 1. Assay: immunoSEQ multiplex PCR; the TCRdb copy retains only in-frame clones and omits some. The sample shows about 71,000 clones, around 84% of them seen only once. The sequence was obtained from an adult with an advanced solid tumor such as melanoma, head and neck, liver or kidney cancer. The chain joins TRBV7-2 to TRBJ1-2, with D unclear. Source: CD4+ or CD8+ T cells sorted from blood, taken in a trial of the OX40 agonist ivuxolimab. CDR3 residues: CASSLGAVRAGGYTF. CDR3 nucleotide sequence: TGTGCCAGCAGCTTAGGTGCAGTTAGGGCAGGTGGCTACACCTTC. Using reference TRBV7-2 and TRBJ1-2 for the parts outside the CDR3, the full variable domain is GAGVSQSPSNKVTEKGKDVELRCDPISGHTALYWYRQSLGQGLEFLIYFQGNSAPDKSGLPSDRFSAERTGGSVSTLTIQRTQQEDSAVYLCASSLGAVRAGGYTFGSGTRLTVV.